This TCR beta chain was identified during a study of Ad26.COV2.S vaccination and SARS-CoV-2 variants. Findings and limits, study-wide: Once vaccination had occurred, spike-specific CD8+ and CD4+ T cell responses reportedly showed substantial breadth. Recipients of vaccine and of placebo showed similar breadth of their non-spike TCR repertoires. Using TCR breadth and depth analyses may have led to underestimated total T cell responses.

The protocol was immunoSEQ multiplex PCR, while the TCRdb copy is restricted to in-frame clones and leaves out a portion. The data hold under 95,000 clones, with more than 65% observed a single time. To note about this clone: No antigen is known for it.

The clonotype was recovered from a human donor who had recovered from COVID-19. The sequences come from peripheral blood, collected after recovery from COVID-19.

The CDR3 DNA sequence: TGCGCCAGCAGTGAGACTTTTTTGGGCGTCGTAGATACGCAGTATTTT. Its protein product is CASSETFLGVVDTQYF. J is TRBJ2-3 and V is TRBV10-1; D gene ambiguous. From germline, CDR1 is WNHNN and CDR2 SYGVQD (reference sequence). V lost 2 bases to trimming and J lost 5 bases, with 17 bases between them. The CDR3 runs to 16 residues.